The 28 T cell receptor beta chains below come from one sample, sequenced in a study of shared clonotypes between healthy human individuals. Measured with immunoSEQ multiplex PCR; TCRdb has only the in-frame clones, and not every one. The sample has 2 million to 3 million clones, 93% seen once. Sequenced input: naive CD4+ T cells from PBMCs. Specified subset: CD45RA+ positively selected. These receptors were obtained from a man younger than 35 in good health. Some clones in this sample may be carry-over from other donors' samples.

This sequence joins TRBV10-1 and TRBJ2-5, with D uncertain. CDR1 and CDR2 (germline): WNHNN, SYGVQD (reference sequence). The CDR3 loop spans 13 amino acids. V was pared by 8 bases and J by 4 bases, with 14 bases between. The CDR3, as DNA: TGCGCCAGCGCCCCGAGGCCTGGAGAGACCCAGTACTTC. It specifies CASAPRPGETQYF.

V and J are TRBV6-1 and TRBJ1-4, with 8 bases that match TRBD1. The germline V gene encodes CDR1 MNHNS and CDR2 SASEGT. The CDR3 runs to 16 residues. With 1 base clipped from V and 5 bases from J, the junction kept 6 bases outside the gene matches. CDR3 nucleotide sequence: TGTGCCAGCAGTGAAGTGGCAGGGGGCCGGAATGAAAAACTGTTTTTT. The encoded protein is CASSEVAGGRNEKLFF.

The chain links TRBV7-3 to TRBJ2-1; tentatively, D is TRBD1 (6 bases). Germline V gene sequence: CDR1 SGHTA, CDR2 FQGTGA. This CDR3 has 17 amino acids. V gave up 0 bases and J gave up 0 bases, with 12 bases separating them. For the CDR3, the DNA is TGTGCCAGCAGCTTAACGGGGGCCGCCAGCTCCTACAATGAGCAGTTCTTC. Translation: CASSLTGAASSYNEQFF.

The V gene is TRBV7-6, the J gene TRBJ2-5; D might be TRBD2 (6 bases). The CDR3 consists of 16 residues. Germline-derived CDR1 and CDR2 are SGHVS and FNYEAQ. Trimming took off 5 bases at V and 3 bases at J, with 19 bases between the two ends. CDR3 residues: CASSQNSGTHKETQYF. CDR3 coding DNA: TGTGCCAGCAGCCAAAATTCCGGGACTCATAAAGAGACCCAGTACTTC. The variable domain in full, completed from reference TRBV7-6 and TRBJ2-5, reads GAGVSQSPRYKVTKRGQDVALRCDPISGHVSLYWYRQALGQGPEFLTYFNYEAQQDKSGLPNDRFSAERPEGSISTLTIQRTEQRDSAMYRCASSQNSGTHKETQYFGPGTRLLVL.

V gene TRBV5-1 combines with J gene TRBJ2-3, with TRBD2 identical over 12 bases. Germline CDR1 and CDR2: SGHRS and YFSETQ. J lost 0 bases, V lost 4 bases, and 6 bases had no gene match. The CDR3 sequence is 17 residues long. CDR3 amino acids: CASSPTSGSPSTDTQYF. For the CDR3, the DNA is TGCGCCAGCAGCCCGACTAGCGGGAGCCCAAGCACAGATACGCAGTATTTT.

The CDR3 spells CASSIRTGKTGELFF. The CDR3 nucleotides read TGTGCCAGCAGCATCAGGACAGGAAAGACCGGGGAGCTGTTTTTT. The V and J genes are TRBV5-8 and TRBJ2-2; 7 bases are a match to TRBD1. V lost 4 bases and J lost 5; bases outside the gene matches: 8. Looked up from germline, CDR1 is SGHTS and CDR2 is YDEGEE. The CDR3 has 15 residues.

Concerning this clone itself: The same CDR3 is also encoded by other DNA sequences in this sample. The DNA of the CDR3 is TGTGCCAGCAGCTTGGATGGGAACTATGGCTACACCTTC. This gives the protein CASSLDGNYGYTF. The rearrangement uses TRBV5-4 and TRBJ1-2; D is uncertain. V was pared by 0 bases and J by 2 bases, with 5 bases between. The CDR3 is 13 residues long. Germline CDR1 and CDR2: SGHNT and YYREEE (reference sequence).

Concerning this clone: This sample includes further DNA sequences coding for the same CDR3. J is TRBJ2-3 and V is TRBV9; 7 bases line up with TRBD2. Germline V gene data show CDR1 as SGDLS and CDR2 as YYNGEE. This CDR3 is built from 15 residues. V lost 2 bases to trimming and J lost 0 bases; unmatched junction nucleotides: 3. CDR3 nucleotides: TGTGCCAGCAGCGTTGGCGGGAGAAGCACAGATACGCAGTATTTT. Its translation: CASSVGGRSTDTQYF.

The DNA for the CDR3 is TGCGCCAGCAGCCAAGGCCCCAGAGACACCATATATTTT. This gives the protein CASSQGPRDTIYF. The chain recombines TRBV4-1 with TRBJ1-3; D call uncertain. V was shortened by 1 base and J by 8 bases, with 9 bases between the two germline ends. The CDR3 runs to 13 residues. Per germline, CDR1 MGHRA and CDR2 YSYEKL.

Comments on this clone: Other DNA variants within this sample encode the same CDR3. In DNA form, the CDR3 reads TGTGCCAGCAGTACGACAACTTATGGCTACACCTTC. As protein: CASSTTTYGYTF. V is TRBV28 and J is TRBJ1-2, with unresolved D. Germline values: CDR1 MDHEN, CDR2 SYDVKM. Trimming pared 5 bases from V and 5 bases from J, leaving 9 bases between. The CDR3 has 12 residues.

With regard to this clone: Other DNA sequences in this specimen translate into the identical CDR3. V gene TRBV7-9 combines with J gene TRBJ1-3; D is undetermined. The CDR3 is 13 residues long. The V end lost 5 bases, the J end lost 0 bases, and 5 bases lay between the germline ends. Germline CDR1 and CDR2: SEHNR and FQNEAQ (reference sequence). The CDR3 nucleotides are TGTGCCAGCAGCCGAGACTCTGGAAACACCATATATTTT. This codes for CASSRDSGNTIYF.

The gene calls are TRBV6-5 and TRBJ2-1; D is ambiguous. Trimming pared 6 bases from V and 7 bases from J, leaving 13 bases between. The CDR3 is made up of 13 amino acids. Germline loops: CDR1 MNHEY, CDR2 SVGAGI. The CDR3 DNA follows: TGTGCCAGCAGCCCAGTCCCGAGTAATGAGCAGTTCTTC. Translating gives CASSPVPSNEQFF.

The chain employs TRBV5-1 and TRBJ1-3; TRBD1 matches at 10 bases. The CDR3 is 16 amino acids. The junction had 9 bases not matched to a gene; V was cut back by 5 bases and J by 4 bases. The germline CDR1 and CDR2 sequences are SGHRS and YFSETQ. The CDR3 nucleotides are TGCGCCAGCAGAGAGGGGACAGGGGTGCGAGGAAACACCATATATTTT. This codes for CASREGTGVRGNTIYF.

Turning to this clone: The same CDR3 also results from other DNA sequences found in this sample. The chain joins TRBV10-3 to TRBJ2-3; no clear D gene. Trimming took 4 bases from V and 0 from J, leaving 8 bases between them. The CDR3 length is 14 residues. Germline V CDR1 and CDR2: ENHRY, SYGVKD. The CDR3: CAISGAGSTDTQYF. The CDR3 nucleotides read TGTGCCATCAGTGGCGCAGGAAGCACAGATACGCAGTATTTT.

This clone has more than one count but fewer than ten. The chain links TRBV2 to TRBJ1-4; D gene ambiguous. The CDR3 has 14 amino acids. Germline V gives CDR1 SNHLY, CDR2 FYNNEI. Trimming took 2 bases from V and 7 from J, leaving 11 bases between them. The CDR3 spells CASSESLAFEKLFF. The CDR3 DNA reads TGTGCCAGCAGTGAATCGCTTGCGTTTGAAAAACTGTTTTTT. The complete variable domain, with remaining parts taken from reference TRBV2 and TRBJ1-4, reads EPEVTQTPSHQVTQMGQEVILRCVPISNHLYFYWYRQILGQKVEFLVSFYNNEISEKSEIFDDQFSVERPDGSNFTLKIRSTKLEDSAMYFCASSESLAFEKLFFGSGTQLSVL.

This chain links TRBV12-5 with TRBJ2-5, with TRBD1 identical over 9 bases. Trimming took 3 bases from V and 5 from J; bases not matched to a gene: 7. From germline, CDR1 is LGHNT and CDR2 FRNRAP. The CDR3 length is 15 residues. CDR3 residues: CASGFDTTGGETQYF. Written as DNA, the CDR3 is TGTGCTAGTGGTTTCGACACGACAGGGGGGGAGACCCAGTACTTC.

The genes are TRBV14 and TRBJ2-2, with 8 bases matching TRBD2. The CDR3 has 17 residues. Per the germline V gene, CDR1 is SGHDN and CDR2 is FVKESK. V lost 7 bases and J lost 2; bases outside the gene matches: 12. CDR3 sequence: CASTLGLADFNTGELFF. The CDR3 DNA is TGTGCCAGCACATTAGGACTAGCCGATTTTAACACCGGGGAGCTGTTTTTT.

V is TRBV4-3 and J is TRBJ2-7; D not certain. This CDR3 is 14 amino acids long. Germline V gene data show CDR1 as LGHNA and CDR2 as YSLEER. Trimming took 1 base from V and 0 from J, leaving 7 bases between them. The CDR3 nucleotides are TGCGCCAGCAGCCAAGGCCTGCCCTCCTACGAGCAGTACTTC. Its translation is CASSQGLPSYEQYF.

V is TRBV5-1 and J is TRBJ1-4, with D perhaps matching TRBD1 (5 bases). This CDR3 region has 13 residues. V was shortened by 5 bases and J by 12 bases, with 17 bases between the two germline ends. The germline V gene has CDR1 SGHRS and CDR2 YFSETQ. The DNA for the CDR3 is TGCGCCAGCAGGACAGAGCCCGCCGAGGAACTGTTTTTT. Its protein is CASRTEPAEELFF.

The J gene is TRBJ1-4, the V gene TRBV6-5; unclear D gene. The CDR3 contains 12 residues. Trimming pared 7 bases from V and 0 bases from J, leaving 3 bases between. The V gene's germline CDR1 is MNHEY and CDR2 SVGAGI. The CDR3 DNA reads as TGTGCCAGCATGGCAACTAATGAAAAACTGTTTTTT. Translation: CASMATNEKLFF.

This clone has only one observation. The CDR3 coding sequence is TGTGCCAGCAGCAATAGCGGGAGTCTGGGGCAGGATACGCAGTATTTT. As protein: CASSNSGSLGQDTQYF. This rearrangement joins TRBV7-2 to TRBJ2-3, with 9 bases fitting TRBD2. Germline V gives CDR1 SGHTA, CDR2 FQGNSA. This CDR3 contains 16 residues. After removal of 5 bases from V and 6 bases from J, the junction contained 12 bases not matched to a gene.

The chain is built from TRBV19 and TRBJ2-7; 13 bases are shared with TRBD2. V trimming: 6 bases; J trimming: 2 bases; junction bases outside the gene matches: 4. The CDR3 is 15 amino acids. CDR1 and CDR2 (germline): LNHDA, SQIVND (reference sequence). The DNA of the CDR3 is TGTGCCAGTAGAAAACTAGCGGGAGGGCCCTACGAGCAGTACTTC. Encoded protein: CASRKLAGGPYEQYF.

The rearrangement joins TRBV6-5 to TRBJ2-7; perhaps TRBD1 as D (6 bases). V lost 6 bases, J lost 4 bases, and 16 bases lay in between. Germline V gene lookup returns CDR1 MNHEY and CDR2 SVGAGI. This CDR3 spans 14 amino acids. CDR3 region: CASRPGTQDYEQYF. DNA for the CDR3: TGTGCCAGCAGGCCCGGGACACAAGATTACGAGCAGTACTTC.

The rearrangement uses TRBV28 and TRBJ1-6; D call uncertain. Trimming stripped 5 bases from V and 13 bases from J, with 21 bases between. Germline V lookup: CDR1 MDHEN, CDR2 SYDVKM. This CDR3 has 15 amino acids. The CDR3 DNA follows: TGTGCCAGCAGTCTAAAAGGGCGTGCGGTTGGTCCCCTCCACTTT. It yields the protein CASSLKGRAVGPLHF. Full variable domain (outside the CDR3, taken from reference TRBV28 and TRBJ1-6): DVKVTQSSRYLVKRTGEKVFLECVQDMDHENMFWYRQDPGLGLRLIYFSYDVKMKEKGDIPEGYSVSREKKERFSLILESASTNQTSMYLCASSLKGRAVGPLHFGNGTRLTVT.

As DNA, the CDR3 is TGCGCCAGCAGCTCCTCCTATTCATCGGAGACCTCTGGAAACACCATATATTTT. It codes for CASSSSYSSETSGNTIYF. The chain has TRBV5-1 and TRBJ1-3; D is unclear. Trimming took 3 bases from V and 0 from J, leaving 19 bases between them. This CDR3 spans 18 amino acids. CDR1 SGHRS and CDR2 YFSETQ come from the germline V gene.

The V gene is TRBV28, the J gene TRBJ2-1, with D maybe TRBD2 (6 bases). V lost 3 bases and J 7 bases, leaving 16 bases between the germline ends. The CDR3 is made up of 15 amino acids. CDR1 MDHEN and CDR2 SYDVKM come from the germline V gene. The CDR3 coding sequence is TGTGCCAGCAGTTTGGTCGGGAGTTTGCGAAATGAGCAGTTCTTC. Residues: CASSLVGSLRNEQFF.

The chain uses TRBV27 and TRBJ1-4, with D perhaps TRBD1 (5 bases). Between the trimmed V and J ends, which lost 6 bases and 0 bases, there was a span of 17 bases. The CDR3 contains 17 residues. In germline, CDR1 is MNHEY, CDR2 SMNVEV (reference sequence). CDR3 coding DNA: TGTGCCAGCAGGGGTTTCAGGGACGGCGCAACTAATGAAAAACTGTTTTTT. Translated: CASRGFRDGATNEKLFF.

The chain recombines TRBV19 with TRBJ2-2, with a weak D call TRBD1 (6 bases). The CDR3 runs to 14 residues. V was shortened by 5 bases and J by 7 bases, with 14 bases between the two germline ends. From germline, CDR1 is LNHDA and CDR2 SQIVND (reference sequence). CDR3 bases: TGTGCCAGTAGTCAAGACAGGTCGGACGGGGAGCTGTTTTTT. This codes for CASSQDRSDGELFF.